The 23 T cell receptor beta chains below all came from one sample that was sequenced in a study of T cell repertoires in cytomegalovirus infection. TCRdb called the reads again in MiXCR, with one record for every CDR3 protein. The sample lists about 310,000 distinct CDR3 sequences; 17% were seen once. Sequenced sample: PBMCs. Every receptor here comes from a human donor in good health (CMV status not recorded). Some clones in this sample may be carry-over from other donors' samples.

This clonotype was picked up many times. This chain uses TRBV4-3 with TRBJ1-6; D is undetermined. Germline loops: CDR1 LGHNA, CDR2 YSLEER. CDR3 length: 15 amino acids. V lost 0 bases and J lost 9, with 12 bases in between. CDR3: CASSQEGSGSSPLHF. The CDR3 region has the DNA TGCGCCAGCAGCCAAGAGGGTAGTGGGAGTTCACCCCTCCACTTT.

This clonotype showed up many times. The CDR3 is CASSLILVADTQYF. CDR3 coding DNA: TGTGCCAGCAGCTTGATCCTGGTGGCAGATACGCAGTATTTT. The chain links TRBV7-2 to TRBJ2-3, with D hard to call. The germline V and J ends were trimmed by 3 bases and 4 bases, with 11 bases remaining between them. CDR1 is SGHTA and CDR2 is FQGNSA in the germline V gene. CDR3 size: 14 residues.

This clonotype was found many times. The DNA for the CDR3 is TGTGCCAGCAGGGAGGGCTCCTATAATTCACCCCTCCACTTT. Its protein product is CASREGSYNSPLHF. The genes are TRBV28 and TRBJ1-6; D is uncertain. The CDR3 sequence is 14 residues long. V gave up 6 bases and J gave up 0 bases, with 6 bases separating them. Germline CDR1 and CDR2: MDHEN and SYDVKM.

This chain connects TRBV20-1 to TRBJ1-2, with 8 bases aligning to TRBD1. Germline trimming cut 3 bases from V and 3 bases from J; bases unmatched to any gene: 12. The germline CDR1 and CDR2 sequences are DFQATT and SNEGSKA (reference sequence). This CDR3 has 16 residues. CDR3: CSARGVGQGVHYGYTF. CDR3 DNA sequence: TGCAGTGCTAGGGGGGTTGGACAGGGCGTTCACTATGGCTACACCTTC.

This clonotype was counted ten times or more. The chain joins TRBV5-5 to TRBJ2-7, with D possibly called TRBD1 or TRBD2 (6 bases each). Germline loops: CDR1 SGHKS, CDR2 YYEKEE (reference sequence). Between the trimmed V and J ends, which lost 1 base and 3 bases, there was a span of 14 bases. This CDR3 has 15 amino acids. This CDR3 reads CASSLPPGAGYEQYF. The CDR3 region has the DNA TGTGCCAGCAGCTTGCCCCCGGGGGCGGGCTACGAGCAGTACTTC.

This sequence joins TRBV6-5 and TRBJ1-5; no reliable D call. The germline V gene has CDR1 MNHEY and CDR2 SVGAGI. Trimming stripped 0 bases from V and 6 bases from J, with 9 bases between. The CDR3 runs to 14 residues. This chain's CDR3 is CASSYSNGGQPQHF. Written as DNA, the CDR3 is TGTGCCAGCAGTTACTCGAATGGAGGTCAGCCCCAGCATTTT.

This clonotype occurred a few times. The V and J genes are TRBV20-1 and TRBJ1-1; a possible D gene is TRBD1 (6 bases). Germline-derived CDR1 and CDR2 are DFQATT and SNEGSKA (reference sequence). The CDR3 is 15 amino acids. V was clipped by 2 bases and J by 3 bases, with 16 bases between them. Here the CDR3 DNA reads TGCAGTGCTAGAAAGAGGGGGGGGCTGGACACTGAAGCTTTCTTT. Translated: CSARKRGGLDTEAFF.

This clonotype showed up just once. The chain has TRBV12-3 or TRBV12-4 and TRBJ2-7; either TRBD1 or TRBD2 may supply D (5 bases each). V was pared by 4 bases and J by 6 bases, with 19 bases between. The CDR3 contains 15 residues. CDR3 sequence: CASSSTGAAAPEQYF. In nucleotides, the CDR3 is TGTGCCAGCAGTTCTACCGGGGCAGCCGCCCCCGAGCAGTACTTC.

A few counts support this clonotype. This rearrangement joins TRBV7-2 to TRBJ2-3; 10 bases line up with TRBD2. V shed 4 bases, J shed 4 bases, and the junction held 5 bases outside the gene matches. Germline CDR1 SGHTA, CDR2 FQGNSA. This CDR3 has 15 residues. The CDR3 region is CASSSLAGAADTQYF. In nucleotides, the CDR3 is TGTGCCAGCAGCTCCCTAGCGGGGGCTGCAGATACGCAGTATTTT.

This clonotype was observed a few times. V and J are TRBV28 and TRBJ1-5; 8 positions match TRBD1. CDR3 size: 16 residues. The V segment lost 5 bases and the J segment 10 bases; nucleotides outside the gene matches: 16. Germline CDR1 and CDR2: MDHEN and SYDVKM. CDR3 bases: TGTGCCAGCAGTGCTGCGGGACAGGCGATATTCAGACCCCAGCATTTT. Translating gives CASSAAGQAIFRPQHF.

This clonotype was observed a few times. The genes are TRBV20-1 and TRBJ1-6, with D possibly being TRBD1 (5 bases). Trimming removed 0 bases from V and 3 bases from J, with 9 bases in between. The germline V gene has CDR1 DFQATT and CDR2 SNEGSKA (reference sequence). The CDR3 sequence is 15 residues long. CDR3 in DNA: TGCAGTGCTAGAGACGGCCAGGGCTATAATTCACCCCTCCACTTT. Encoded protein: CSARDGQGYNSPLHF.

The CDR3 protein is CASSRYTDTQYF. The CDR3 DNA reads as TGTGCCAGCAGCCGGTATACAGATACGCAGTATTTT. The genes are TRBV7-2 and TRBJ2-3; D not resolved. The CDR3 contains 12 residues. Trimming took 5 bases from V and 3 from J, leaving 6 bases between them. Germline loops: CDR1 SGHTA, CDR2 FQGNSA.

Ten or more counts support this clonotype. The chain recombines TRBV7-2 with TRBJ2-2; TRBD1 matches 8 bases. Germline-derived CDR1 and CDR2 are SGHTA and FQGNSA. The CDR3 extends over 15 amino acids. Trimming cost V 6 bases and J 8 bases; bases outside gene matches: 11. As DNA, the CDR3 is TGTGCCAGCAGTTATTCGGGGACAGGTCAAGGGGAGCTGTTTTTT. It specifies CASSYSGTGQGELFF.

This clonotype was detected only a few times. V and J are TRBV20-1 and TRBJ1-2; D call uncertain. Germline V CDR1 and CDR2: DFQATT, SNEGSKA (reference sequence). Trimming removed 0 bases from V and 4 bases from J, with 6 bases in between. The CDR3 length is 12 residues. CDR3 bases: TGCAGTGCTAGAGATTGGGGCTATGGCTACACCTTC. Translation: CSARDWGYGYTF.

In its sample, this clonotype was seen many times. V and J are TRBV12-3 or TRBV12-4 and TRBJ2-7; 7 bases align to TRBD1. The J segment lost 2 bases and the V segment lost 3 bases, leaving 4 bases of the junction unmatched. This CDR3 has 14 amino acids. This CDR3 reads CASSLGDSAYEQYF. The CDR3 DNA reads as TGTGCCAGCAGTTTGGGGGACAGCGCCTACGAGCAGTACTTC.

This clonotype was found many times. The CDR3 is CASRPQGLGTDTQYF. For the CDR3, the DNA is TGTGCCAGCAGACCCCAGGGGCTAGGCACAGATACGCAGTATTTT. The V and J genes are TRBV7-2 and TRBJ2-3; D might be TRBD1 (6 bases). V was trimmed by 6 bases and J by 1 base, leaving 14 bases between them. The V gene's germline CDR1 is SGHTA and CDR2 FQGNSA. The CDR3 covers 15 residues.

The genes are TRBV25-1 and TRBJ1-2, with 7 nucleotides matching TRBD1. V lost 3 bases, J lost 3 bases, and 16 bases stayed unmatched. CDR3 length: 18 residues. The germline V gene encodes CDR1 MGHDK and CDR2 SYGVNS. CDR3 in DNA: TGTGCCAGCAGTGAGGCCCCGGGACAGAAAAACGCTGACTATGGCTACACCTTC. It specifies CASSEAPGQKNADYGYTF.

This clonotype came up many times. The chain employs TRBV7-2 and TRBJ1-4; D gene uncertain. V was pared by 1 base and J by 2 bases, with 8 bases between. The CDR3 is 15 residues long. Germline assignment: CDR1 SGHTA and CDR2 FQGNSA. The CDR3 loop is CASSLVIQTNEKLFF. The CDR3, as DNA: TGTGCCAGCAGCTTAGTAATACAGACTAATGAAAAACTGTTTTTT.

A remark on this clonotype: As the CDR3 is not closed by the conserved phenylalanine or tryptophan, this likely results from a read error. This sequence joins TRBV5-6 and TRBJ1-1, with D unclear. Trimming left V 2 bases short and J 3 bases short, with 5 bases between. CDR3 size: 12 residues. Germline CDR1 is SGHDT and CDR2 is YYEEEE. CDR3 amino acids: CASSFPHTEAFC. The CDR3 coding sequence is TGTGCCAGCAGCTTTCCGCACACTGAAGCTTTCTGT.

The V call is TRBV20-1, the J call TRBJ1-5; 8 bases align to TRBD1. The V segment lost 6 bases and the J segment 7 bases; nucleotides outside the gene matches: 8. This CDR3 is built from 13 residues. Germline CDR1 and CDR2: DFQATT and SNEGSKA (reference sequence). Here the CDR3 reads CSAVDRAGQPQHF. The CDR3 region has the DNA TGCAGTGCCGTGGACAGGGCGGGACAGCCCCAGCATTTT.

The chain's CDR3 is CASSSRLAGVGELFF. As DNA, the CDR3 is TGTGCCAGCAGTTCCAGACTAGCGGGAGTCGGGGAGCTGTTTTTT. This chain connects TRBV28 to TRBJ2-2; 12 bases fit TRBD2. V shed 4 bases and J 7 bases; nucleotides not matched to a gene: 4. The CDR3 consists of 15 residues. Germline values: CDR1 MDHEN, CDR2 SYDVKM.

The chain joins TRBV12-3 or TRBV12-4 to TRBJ2-7, with D maybe TRBD2 (5 bases). Between the trimmed V and J ends, which lost 6 bases and 7 bases, there was a span of 16 bases. This CDR3 has 13 amino acids. The CDR3: CASRRSGSGEQYF. For the CDR3, the DNA is TGTGCCAGCAGGCGCAGTGGTTCGGGGGAGCAGTACTTC.

The V and J genes are TRBV4-2 and TRBJ2-3; D is ambiguous. The CDR3 length is 15 residues. CDR1 and CDR2 from the germline V gene are LGHNA and YNFKEQ. V was cut by 0 bases and J by 2 bases, with 9 bases left in between. The CDR3 sequence is CASSQDSTYTDTQYF. CDR3 sequence (DNA): TGTGCCAGCAGCCAAGATTCCACCTACACAGATACGCAGTATTTT.